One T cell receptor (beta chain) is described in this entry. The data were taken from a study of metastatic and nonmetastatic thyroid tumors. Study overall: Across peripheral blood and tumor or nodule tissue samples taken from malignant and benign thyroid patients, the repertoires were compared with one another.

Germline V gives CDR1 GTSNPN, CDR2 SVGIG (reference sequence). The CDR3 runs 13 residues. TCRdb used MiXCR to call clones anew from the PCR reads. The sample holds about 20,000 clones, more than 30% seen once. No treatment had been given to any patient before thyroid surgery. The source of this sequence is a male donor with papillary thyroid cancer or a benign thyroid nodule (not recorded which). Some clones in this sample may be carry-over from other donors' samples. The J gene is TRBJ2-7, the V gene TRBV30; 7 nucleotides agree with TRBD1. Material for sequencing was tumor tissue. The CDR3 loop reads CASAQGLPGEQYF. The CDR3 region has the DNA TGTGCTTCGGCACAGGGGTTGCCAGGAGAGCAGTACTTC.